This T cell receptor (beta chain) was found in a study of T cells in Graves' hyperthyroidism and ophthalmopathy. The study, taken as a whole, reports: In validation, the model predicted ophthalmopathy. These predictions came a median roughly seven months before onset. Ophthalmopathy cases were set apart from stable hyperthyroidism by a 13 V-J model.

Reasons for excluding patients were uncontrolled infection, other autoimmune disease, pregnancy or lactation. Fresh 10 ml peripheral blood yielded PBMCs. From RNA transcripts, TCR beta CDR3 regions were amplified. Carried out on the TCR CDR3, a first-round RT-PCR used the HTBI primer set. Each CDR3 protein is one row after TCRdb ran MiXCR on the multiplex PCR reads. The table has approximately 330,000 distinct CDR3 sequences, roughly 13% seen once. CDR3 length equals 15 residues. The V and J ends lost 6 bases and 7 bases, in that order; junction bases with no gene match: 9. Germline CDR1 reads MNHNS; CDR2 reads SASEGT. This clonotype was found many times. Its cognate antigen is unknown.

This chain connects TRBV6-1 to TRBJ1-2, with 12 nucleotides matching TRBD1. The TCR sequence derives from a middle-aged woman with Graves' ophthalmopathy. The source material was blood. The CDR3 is CASSRDRGHQGGYTF. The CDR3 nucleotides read TGTGCCAGCAGCCGGGACAGGGGGCACCAAGGTGGCTACACCTTC.